The 27 T cell receptor beta chains reported below all come from one sample, sequenced in a study of control samples from healthy donors and cancer patients. Sequenced by immunoSEQ multiplex PCR; TCRdb stores in-frame clones only, minus some. Of about 140,000 clones detected, under 95% appear once; the ten largest clones hold approximately 7.2%. The sequenced material came from blood. The source of these receptors is a young man in good health.

The chain carries TRBV19 and TRBJ2-4, with D possibly TRBD1 on 6 matching bases. The germline V gene has CDR1 LNHDA and CDR2 SQIVND (reference sequence). The ends were cut back, 3 bases at V and 8 bases at J, with 14 bases in the middle. The CDR3 spans 14 residues. The DNA of the CDR3 is TGTGCCAGTAGTATGGCAGGGGTATCGCACATTCAGTACTTC. Translation: CASSMAGVSHIQYF.

J is TRBJ2-3 and V is TRBV5-6; D may be TRBD2 (5 bases). The CDR3 covers 11 residues. Germline V gives CDR1 SGHDT, CDR2 YYEEEE. V was trimmed by 4 bases and J by 10 bases, leaving 10 bases between them. The CDR3 region has the DNA TGTGCCAGCAGCCTACTAGGCGCGCAGTATTTT. This codes for CASSLLGAQYF.

This clone was found once. V and J are TRBV5-7 and TRBJ1-4; no clear D gene. TRBV5-7 is flagged as an ORF with uncertain function. The CDR3 is 16 amino acids. Between the trimmed V and J ends, which lost 4 bases and 5 bases, there was a span of 18 bases. CDR3 amino acids: CASSPTALQDNEKLFF. The CDR3 DNA is TGTGCCAGCAGCCCAACTGCGTTGCAAGACAATGAAAAACTGTTTTTT.

The V and J genes are TRBV19 and TRBJ2-3; D is uncertain. CDR3 size: 13 residues. Germline loops: CDR1 LNHDA, CDR2 SQIVND (reference sequence). The germline V and J ends were trimmed by 2 bases and 3 bases, with 6 bases remaining between them. The CDR3: CASSIRQTDTQYF. CDR3 DNA: TGTGCCAGTAGTATACGCCAAACAGATACGCAGTATTTT.

This chain links TRBV27 with TRBJ2-7; no reliable D call. Looked up from germline, CDR1 is MNHEY and CDR2 is SMNVEV (reference sequence). V dropped 10 bases and J dropped 0 bases, with 7 bases sitting between them. This CDR3 comprises 11 residues. The CDR3 reads CAIDSSYEQYF. The CDR3 region has the DNA TGTGCCATCGATAGCTCCTACGAGCAGTACTTC.

This clone was counted once. The rearrangement joins TRBV7-9 to TRBJ1-1, with D maybe TRBD1 (6 bases). Trimming removed 5 bases from V and 1 base from J, with 14 bases in between. This CDR3 region has 15 residues. The germline CDR1 and CDR2 sequences are SEHNR and FQNEAQ (reference sequence). CDR3 sequence: CASSQLEGQNTEAFF. The CDR3 DNA is TGTGCCAGCAGCCAACTAGAGGGACAGAACACTGAAGCTTTCTTT.

The CDR3, as DNA: TGTGCCAGCAGCGATCATAGGGTCGTTTATGGGTCTGGGGCCAACGTCCTGACTTTC. Translating it yields CASSDHRVVYGSGANVLTF. V and J are TRBV9 and TRBJ2-6, with D uncertain. This CDR3 is built from 19 residues. The V gene lost 3 bases and the J gene lost 1 base, with 20 bases spanning the gap. Germline V gives CDR1 SGDLS, CDR2 YYNGEE. The full variable domain, with the rest looked up from reference TRBV9 and TRBJ2-6, is DSGVTQTPKHLITATGQRVTLRCSPRSGDLSVYWYQQSLDQGLQFLIQYYNGEERAKGNILERFSAQQFPDLHSELNLSSLELGDSALYFCASSDHRVVYGSGANVLTFGAGSRLTVL.

This chain uses TRBV5-1 with TRBJ1-2; D remains unclear. Trimming stripped 1 base from V and 5 bases from J, with 15 bases between. This CDR3 spans 15 amino acids. Germline assignment: CDR1 SGHRS and CDR2 YFSETQ. The CDR3 is CASSLFPTTGYGYTF. Here the CDR3 DNA reads TGCGCCAGCAGCTTGTTTCCGACTACGGGTTATGGCTACACCTTC.

This chain joins TRBV30 and TRBJ1-6; D uncertain. V was trimmed by 2 bases and J by 9 bases, leaving 17 bases between them. The CDR3 spans 15 residues. Looked up from germline, CDR1 is GTSNPN and CDR2 is SVGIG (reference sequence). CDR3 in DNA: TGTGCCTGGAGTTCCGCCGAGGGCCCAAGTTCACCCCTCCACTTT. Its protein is CAWSSAEGPSSPLHF.

The chain has TRBV20-1 and TRBJ2-7, with no clear D. The CDR3 covers 11 residues. The V end was cut by 6 bases, the J end by 2 bases, with 8 bases between. Germline V gene sequence: CDR1 DFQATT, CDR2 SNEGSKA (reference sequence). CDR3 nucleotides: TGCAGTGCCCGAAACCCCTACGAGCAGTACTTC. Amino acid sequence: CSARNPYEQYF.

The J gene is TRBJ2-7, the V gene TRBV6-2 or TRBV6-3, with unresolved D. Per germline, CDR1 MNHEY and CDR2 SVGEGT. V lost 5 bases, J lost 0 bases, and 5 bases lay in between. The CDR3 runs to 12 residues. CDR3 DNA sequence: TGTGCCAGCAGTGGCAGCTCCTACGAGCAGTACTTC. As protein: CASSGSSYEQYF.

The chain links TRBV20-1 to TRBJ1-1; 7 nucleotides align to TRBD1. Germline values: CDR1 DFQATT, CDR2 SNEGSKA (reference sequence). The CDR3 has 11 amino acids. Here the CDR3 DNA reads TGCAGAGCCGGACAGGACACTGAAGCTTTCTTT. It specifies CRAGQDTEAFF.

This clone was observed once. The chain employs TRBV6-6 and TRBJ1-5, with TRBD1 as a possible D gene (6 bases). This CDR3 is 20 amino acids long. The germline CDR1 and CDR2 sequences are MNHNY and SVGAGI (reference sequence). V was shortened by 6 bases and J by 2 bases, with 29 bases between the two germline ends. CDR3 nucleotide sequence: TGTGCCAGCAGCCAATTAGGCGGGGGGCCATCCTCCGTGGGCAATCAGCCCCAGCATTTT. Its translation is CASSQLGGGPSSVGNQPQHF.

The V call is TRBV5-1, the J call TRBJ2-3; 10 bases are shared with TRBD1. The CDR3 runs 14 residues. V lost 4 bases, J lost 6 bases, and 5 bases stayed unmatched. The germline gives CDR1 SGHRS, CDR2 YFSETQ. CDR3 in DNA: TGCGCCAGCAGCACGGGACAGGGGTGGGATACGCAGTATTTT. It is translated as CASSTGQGWDTQYF.

The table lists this clone with a count of one. The rearrangement uses TRBV10-3 and TRBJ1-2; TRBD1 matches at 7 bases. The CDR3 is 15 amino acids. V lost 5 bases and J lost 2; bases outside the gene matches: 8. The V gene's germline CDR1 is ENHRY and CDR2 SYGVKD. CDR3 sequence: CAISRQGEANYGYTF. The CDR3 DNA follows: TGTGCCATCAGTAGACAGGGTGAGGCGAACTATGGCTACACCTTC.

This clone is a singleton in its sample. V and J are TRBV19 and TRBJ1-1; D is unresolved. The length of the CDR3 is 12 residues. The germline CDR1 and CDR2 sequences are LNHDA and SQIVND (reference sequence). V lost 4 bases and J 4 bases, leaving 7 bases between the germline ends. The CDR3 DNA is TGTGCCAGTAGTACCAGGTTCACTGAAGCTTTCTTT. Protein product: CASSTRFTEAFF.

V and J are TRBV25-1 and TRBJ1-5, with D maybe TRBD1 (6 bases). The CDR3 totals 14 residues. The V end lost 4 bases, the J end lost 3 bases, and 10 bases lay between the germline ends. Germline V gene data show CDR1 as MGHDK and CDR2 as SYGVNS. CDR3 sequence (DNA): TGTGCCAGCAGTGGAGGACAGTACAATCAGCCCCAGCATTTT. It is translated as CASSGGQYNQPQHF. The full variable domain, rest sourced from reference TRBV25-1 and TRBJ1-5, is EADIYQTPRYLVIGTGKKITLECSQTMGHDKMYWYQQDPGMELHLIHYSYGVNSTEKGDLSSESTVSRIRTEHFPLTLESARPSHTSQYLCASSGGQYNQPQHFGDGTRLSIL.

V usage is TRBV5-1 and J usage is TRBJ2-1; 7 bases line up with TRBD1. Germline CDR1 and CDR2: SGHRS and YFSETQ. CDR3 length: 18 residues. Germline trimming cut 4 bases from V and 0 bases from J; bases unmatched to any gene: 13. The CDR3: CASSQETGARSSYNEQFF. As DNA, the CDR3 is TGCGCCAGCAGCCAAGAAACAGGGGCCAGGAGCTCCTACAATGAGCAGTTCTTC.

The genes are TRBV27 and TRBJ2-7; 12 bases line up with TRBD2. There are 15 residues in the CDR3. Per the germline V gene, CDR1 is MNHEY and CDR2 is SMNVEV (reference sequence). V lost 4 bases to trimming and J lost 4 bases; unmatched junction nucleotides: 5. CDR3 sequence reads: CASSSPTSGGYEQYF. The CDR3 DNA reads TGTGCCAGCAGTTCCCCGACTAGCGGGGGATACGAGCAGTACTTC.

CDR3 loop: CASSPGTANEQFF. The CDR3 DNA follows: TGTGCCAGCAGCCCCGGGACCGCCAATGAGCAGTTCTTC. V usage is TRBV5-6 and J usage is TRBJ2-1; D possibly uses TRBD1 or TRBD2 (5 bases each). Germline CDR1 SGHDT, CDR2 YYEEEE. This CDR3 contains 13 residues. Trimming left V 4 bases short and J 6 bases short, with 11 bases between.

This chain joins TRBV9 and TRBJ2-3; tentatively, D is TRBD2 (6 bases). The germline V gene has CDR1 SGDLS and CDR2 YYNGEE. V lost 0 bases to trimming and J lost 2 bases, with 16 bases between them. There are 17 residues in the CDR3. As DNA, the CDR3 is TGTGCCAGCAGCGTAGCGGTCGGGGGTTTCTTCACAGATACGCAGTATTTT. Its translation is CASSVAVGGFFTDTQYF.

The rearrangement uses TRBV13 and TRBJ2-3; TRBD2 matches at 8 bases. Germline trimming cut 5 bases from V and 1 base from J; bases unmatched to any gene: 11. The CDR3 consists of 17 residues. The germline gives CDR1 PRHDT, CDR2 FYEKMQ (reference sequence). CDR3 in amino acids: CASSPRGGVLRTDTQYF. DNA of the CDR3: TGTGCCAGCAGCCCCCGGGGGGGGGTCCTACGCACAGATACGCAGTATTTT.

This clone was counted once. The J gene is TRBJ2-2, the V gene TRBV12-3 or TRBV12-4; D unresolved. The length of the CDR3 is 13 residues. Trimming took 3 bases from V and 7 from J, leaving 9 bases between them. The CDR3 nucleotides read TGTGCCAGCAGTTTCCACGACGGCGGGGAGCTGTTTTTT. Translating it yields CASSFHDGGELFF.

The CDR3 DNA sequence: TGCGCCAGCAGCTTGGGGGTAGACACTGAAGCTTTCTTT. Protein product: CASSLGVDTEAFF. The chain has TRBV5-1 and TRBJ1-1; no clear D gene. This CDR3 has 13 residues. Germline V gene sequence: CDR1 SGHRS, CDR2 YFSETQ. Trimming stripped 0 bases from V and 3 bases from J, with 6 bases between. Full variable domain (rest looked up from reference TRBV5-1 and TRBJ1-1): KAGVTQTPRYLIKTRGQQVTLSCSPISGHRSVSWYQQTPGQGLQFLFEYFSETQRNKGNFPGRFSGRQFSNSRSEMNVSTLELGDSALYLCASSLGVDTEAFFGQGTRLTVV.

This clone was picked up a small number of times. The rearrangement links TRBV19 to TRBJ1-4, with TRBD1 matching over 10 bases. The CDR3 consists of 16 residues. V shed 7 bases and J 6 bases; nucleotides not matched to a gene: 11. Per the germline V gene, CDR1 is LNHDA and CDR2 is SQIVND (reference sequence). CDR3 DNA: TGTGCCAGTACTTCGAATCCGGGACAGGGGTATGAAAAACTGTTTTTT. It encodes CASTSNPGQGYEKLFF.

This chain uses TRBV27 with TRBJ2-7; 15 positions agree with TRBD2. V lost 7 bases to trimming and J lost 1 base; unmatched junction nucleotides: 14. The CDR3 extends over 19 amino acids. The V gene's germline CDR1 is MNHEY and CDR2 SMNVEV (reference sequence). CDR3 bases: TGTGCCAGCATGGGGACCGGGACTAGCGGGGGGACCCGTTCCTACGAGCAGTACTTC. Translating gives CASMGTGTSGGTRSYEQYF.

J is TRBJ1-2 and V is TRBV5-1; a possible D gene is TRBD1 (5 bases). V was shortened by 4 bases and J by 2 bases, with 9 bases between the two germline ends. From germline, CDR1 is SGHRS and CDR2 YFSETQ. The CDR3 covers 13 residues. CDR3 sequence reads: CASSRDRNYGYTF. CDR3 bases: TGCGCCAGCAGCCGGGACCGGAACTATGGCTACACCTTC.